A single sample gave rise to the 23 T cell receptor beta chains below, sequenced in a study of shared clonotypes between healthy human individuals. Method: immunoSEQ multiplex PCR; TCRdb's copy keeps in-frame clones and lacks some. The table includes 2.3 million or so clones, approximately 93% detected once. The specimen sequenced was naive CD4+ T cells from PBMCs. Indicated subset: CD45RA+ positively selected. These receptors were obtained from a man younger than 35 in good health. Some clones in this sample may be carry-over from other donors' samples.

This clone was counted a single time. The gene calls are TRBV7-6 and TRBJ2-2; no firm D call. Germline V gene sequence: CDR1 SGHVS, CDR2 FNYEAQ. The CDR3 consists of 16 residues. V was shortened by 3 bases and J by 0 bases, with 11 bases between the two germline ends. CDR3 DNA: TGTGCCAGCAGCTTTTGGTCGACGGCGAACACCGGGGAGCTGTTTTTT. Translating it yields CASSFWSTANTGELFF.

The chain combines TRBV15 with TRBJ1-1; no reliable D call. Germline V CDR1 and CDR2: LNHNV, YYDKDF (reference sequence). The CDR3 covers 13 residues. V dropped 1 base and J dropped 1 base, with 4 bases sitting between them. CDR3 nucleotides: TGTGCCACCAGCAGAGTTAGGAACACTGAAGCTTTCTTT. This translates into CATSRVRNTEAFF.

The rearrangement joins TRBV27 to TRBJ2-6; the match to TRBD1 covers 8 bases. The CDR3 length is 17 residues. Trimming removed 1 base from V and 3 bases from J; junction bases left unmatched: 5. Germline assignment: CDR1 MNHEY and CDR2 SMNVEV (reference sequence). The CDR3 nucleotides are TGTGCCAGCAGTTTATGGCAGGGGGCGCTTGGGGCCAACGTCCTGACTTTC. Residues: CASSLWQGALGANVLTF.

This clone was counted a few times. The chain joins TRBV14 to TRBJ1-4; weak D call: TRBD1 (6 bases). CDR3 size: 16 residues. V shed 0 bases and J shed 6 bases, with 14 bases lying between them. The germline V gene has CDR1 SGHDN and CDR2 FVKESK. CDR3 nucleotides: TGTGCCAGCAGCCAAGATTGCGAGGGGGAGGATGAAAAACTGTTTTTT. Translation: CASSQDCEGEDEKLFF.

V and J are TRBV28 and TRBJ1-1; 8 nucleotides align to TRBD1. With V trimmed by 4 bases and J by 4 bases, 8 bases remained unmatched. Per the germline V gene, CDR1 is MDHEN and CDR2 is SYDVKM. This CDR3 is built from 15 residues. CDR3 sequence reads: CASSSPGGWITEAFF. The CDR3 DNA follows: TGTGCCAGCAGTTCTCCAGGGGGCTGGATCACTGAAGCTTTCTTT.

CDR3 sequence reads: CASSLRADSYNEQFF. CDR3 nucleotides: TGTGCCAGCAGCTTAAGGGCTGACTCCTACAATGAGCAGTTCTTC. This chain links TRBV7-2 with TRBJ2-1; D remains unclear. CDR1 is SGHTA, CDR2 FQGNSA, per germline. V shed 2 bases and J shed 0 bases, with 8 bases lying between them. The CDR3 consists of 15 residues.

V is TRBV19 and J is TRBJ1-3; D is undetermined. The CDR3 contains 15 residues. V dropped 5 bases and J dropped 0 bases, with 11 bases sitting between them. Germline V gene sequence: CDR1 LNHDA, CDR2 SQIVND (reference sequence). CDR3 sequence: CASSAGPFSGNTIYF. The CDR3, as DNA: TGTGCCAGTAGTGCAGGACCGTTCTCTGGAAACACCATATATTTT. Filled out from reference TRBV19 and TRBJ1-3, the complete variable domain reads DGGITQSPKYLFRKEGQNVTLSCEQNLNHDAMYWYRQDPGQGLRLIYYSQIVNDFQKGDIAEGYSVSREKKESFPLTVTSAQKNPTAFYLCASSAGPFSGNTIYFGEGSWLTVV.

The chain couples TRBV6-6 to TRBJ2-4; D assignment may be TRBD1 or TRBD2 (6 bases each). This CDR3 has 13 amino acids. With 11 bases removed from V and 5 bases from J, the gap between germline ends came to 16 bases. Germline CDR1 reads MNHNY; CDR2 reads SVGAGI (reference sequence). This CDR3 reads CACKEGGQNIQYF. The CDR3 coding sequence is TGTGCCTGTAAAGAGGGGGGACAAAACATTCAGTACTTC.

This chain connects TRBV19 to TRBJ2-5; D call uncertain. Germline V lookup: CDR1 LNHDA, CDR2 SQIVND (reference sequence). V lost 4 bases, J lost 0 bases, and 6 bases lay in between. The CDR3 contains 13 residues. The DNA for the CDR3 is TGTGCCAGTAGTAGCAGGAACCAAGAGACCCAGTACTTC. This sequence encodes CASSSRNQETQYF.

The chain is built from TRBV6-6 and TRBJ1-1; D gene uncertain. Trimming pared 10 bases from V and 3 bases from J, leaving 15 bases between. CDR1 MNHNY and CDR2 SVGAGI come from the germline V gene (reference sequence). This CDR3 region has 13 residues. CDR3 in amino acids: CAIPTVTDTEAFF. CDR3 bases: TGTGCCATACCCACGGTAACGGACACTGAAGCTTTCTTT.

This rearrangement joins TRBV5-1 to TRBJ1-1; D perhaps matches TRBD1 (5 bases). The germline gives CDR1 SGHRS, CDR2 YFSETQ. The CDR3 runs 13 residues. V was cut by 3 bases and J by 6 bases, with 12 bases left in between. DNA for the CDR3: TGCGCCAGCAGCTGGGAATGGGGCGCTGAAGCTTTCTTT. Translating it yields CASSWEWGAEAFF.

This clone has just one count. The V gene is TRBV6-4, the J gene TRBJ2-1; no reliable D call. Trimming took 2 bases from V and 5 from J, leaving 7 bases between them. The CDR3 length is 13 residues. Germline CDR1 MRHNA, CDR2 SNTAGT. CDR3 protein: CASSDPWNNEQFF. CDR3 in DNA: TGTGCCAGCAGTGACCCCTGGAACAATGAGCAGTTCTTC.

This chain's CDR3 is CASSVSGTSGYEQYF. The CDR3 DNA reads as TGTGCCAGTAGTGTCAGCGGGACTAGCGGCTACGAGCAGTACTTC. The J gene is TRBJ2-7, the V gene TRBV19, with TRBD2 identical over 11 bases. V trimming: 5 bases; J trimming: 3 bases; junction bases outside the gene matches: 6. This CDR3 is built from 15 residues. CDR1 is LNHDA, CDR2 SQIVND, per germline (reference sequence).

The gene calls are TRBV6-5 and TRBJ2-1; 9 nucleotides align to TRBD1. Germline V gene data show CDR1 as MNHEY and CDR2 as SVGAGI. Losses at the gene ends were 6 bases for V and 4 bases for J; bases not matched to a gene: 7. The CDR3 spans 15 residues. The CDR3, as DNA: TGTGCCAGCAGACCGGACAGGGGAATTTACAATGAGCAGTTCTTC. This codes for CASRPDRGIYNEQFF.

This chain connects TRBV28 to TRBJ2-7; D is possibly TRBD1 (7 bases). With 6 bases removed from V and 0 bases from J, the gap between germline ends came to 15 bases. The CDR3 consists of 15 residues. CDR1 is MDHEN, CDR2 SYDVKM, per germline. The CDR3 loop reads CASSPGTAGSYEQYF. The CDR3 region has the DNA TGTGCCAGCAGCCCAGGGACAGCGGGCTCCTACGAGCAGTACTTC.

The chain links TRBV2 to TRBJ2-1; 9 bases are a match to TRBD2. Germline-derived CDR1 and CDR2 are SNHLY and FYNNEI. The CDR3 is 18 residues long. Trimming at V came to 10 bases and at J to 0 bases, leaving 16 bases not matched to a gene. CDR3 sequence reads: CATNPVGLASISYNEQFF. The CDR3 DNA reads TGTGCCACTAACCCCGTCGGACTAGCGAGTATCTCCTACAATGAGCAGTTCTTC.

The chain joins TRBV7-6 to TRBJ2-1, with 7 bases that match TRBD2. V lost 9 bases, J lost 8 bases, and 10 bases stayed unmatched. Germline V gene data show CDR1 as SGHVS and CDR2 as FNYEAQ. The length of the CDR3 is 13 residues. The chain's CDR3 is CASTAGLVDEQFF. The CDR3 DNA reads TGTGCCAGTACAGCGGGATTGGTCGATGAGCAGTTCTTC.

V is TRBV19 and J is TRBJ2-3; 11 bases match TRBD2. J lost 3 bases, V lost 8 bases, and 16 bases had no gene match. The CDR3 runs to 18 residues. The germline CDR1 and CDR2 sequences are LNHDA and SQIVND (reference sequence). The CDR3 nucleotides read TGTGCCAGTCGCTCCCCCTCGGTCGCTAGCGGGAGGACAGATACGCAGTATTTT. Encoded protein: CASRSPSVASGRTDTQYF.

V gene TRBV9 combines with J gene TRBJ2-2; TRBD2 matches 9 bases. The germline gives CDR1 SGDLS, CDR2 YYNGEE. V gave up 1 base and J gave up 8 bases; unmatched junction bases: 6. CDR3 size: 15 residues. This CDR3 reads CASSVNSGSWGELFF. In DNA, the CDR3 is TGTGCCAGCAGCGTAAATAGCGGGAGCTGGGGGGAGCTGTTTTTT. Filled out from reference TRBV9 and TRBJ2-2, the complete variable domain reads DSGVTQTPKHLITATGQRVTLRCSPRSGDLSVYWYQQSLDQGLQFLIQYYNGEERAKGNILERFSAQQFPDLHSELNLSSLELGDSALYFCASSVNSGSWGELFFGEGSRLTVL.

The chain employs TRBV13 and TRBJ1-1, with 8 bases that match TRBD1. Germline CDR1 PRHDT, CDR2 FYEKMQ (reference sequence). The trim removed 0 bases at V and 5 bases at J, leaving 14 bases unmatched. The CDR3 is made up of 18 amino acids. CDR3 loop: CASSLGWLVGRGHTEAFF. The CDR3 DNA is TGTGCCAGCAGCTTAGGTTGGTTAGTAGGCAGGGGGCATACTGAAGCTTTCTTT.

This chain uses TRBV5-4 with TRBJ2-3; D tentatively reads TRBD1 or TRBD2 (5 bases each). The length of the CDR3 is 17 residues. The V and J ends lost 6 bases and 2 bases respectively, with 22 bases between them. CDR1 SGHNT and CDR2 YYREEE come from the germline V gene (reference sequence). The CDR3 DNA is TGTGCCAGCACAACAAAGAACCGGGGCTTGTCCACAGATACGCAGTATTTT. Its protein product is CASTTKNRGLSTDTQYF. The full variable domain, with the rest looked up from reference TRBV5-4 and TRBJ2-3, is ETGVTQSPTHLIKTRGQQVTLRCSSQSGHNTVSWYQQALGQGPQFIFQYYREEENGRGNFPPRFSGLQFPNYSSELNVNALELDDSALYLCASTTKNRGLSTDTQYFGPGTRLTVL.

In DNA, the CDR3 is TGCGCCAGCAGCGAGCCACAGGGTCCTGCCAAAAACATTCAGTACTTC. Translation: CASSEPQGPAKNIQYF. This sequence joins TRBV5-1 and TRBJ2-4, with a tentative D call TRBD1 (6 bases). CDR3 length: 16 residues. Trimming left V 4 bases short and J 1 base short, with 15 bases between. Germline CDR1 is SGHRS and CDR2 is YFSETQ.

V and J are TRBV29-1 and TRBJ2-2; D ambiguous. The ends were cut back, 4 bases at V and 5 bases at J, with 14 bases in the middle. Germline CDR1 is SQVTM and CDR2 is ANQGSEA. There are 14 residues in the CDR3. CDR3: CSVGLTKRTGELFF. The CDR3, as DNA: TGCAGCGTTGGGCTCACAAAAAGGACCGGGGAGCTGTTTTTT.